Below, one T cell receptor beta chain is given with its context. This sample was taken from a study of blood T cells in healthy people across ages. A second PCR of about 6 to 12 cycles used a sample-barcoded 5' primer and a J-beta primer mix. TCRdb re-called the 5' RACE reads through MiXCR, storing one row per CDR3 protein. The table includes 1.5 million or so distinct CDR3 sequences, around 40% detected once. Trimming removed 1 base at V and 0 bases at J, with 12 bases between. Germline V gives CDR1 LGHDT, CDR2 YNNKEL (reference sequence). The CDR3 spans 16 residues. The gene calls are TRBV3-1 and TRBJ1-1, with D perhaps TRBD1 (6 bases). The receptor comes from a young woman in good health. The sample comprised blood. The CDR3 region has the DNA TGTGCCAGCAGCCAAGGTCAGGGGCATATGAACACTGAAGCTTTCTTT. Amino acids: CASSQGQGHMNTEAFF.